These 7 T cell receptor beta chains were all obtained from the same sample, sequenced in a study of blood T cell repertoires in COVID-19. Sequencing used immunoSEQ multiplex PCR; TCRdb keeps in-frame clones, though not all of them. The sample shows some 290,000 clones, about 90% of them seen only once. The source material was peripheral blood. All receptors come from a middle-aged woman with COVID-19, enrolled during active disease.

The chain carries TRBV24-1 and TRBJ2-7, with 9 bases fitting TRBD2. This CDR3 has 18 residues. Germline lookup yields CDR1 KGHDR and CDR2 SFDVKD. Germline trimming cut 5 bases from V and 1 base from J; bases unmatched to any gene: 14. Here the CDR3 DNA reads TGTGCCACCAGTGGCCGGGAGACTAGCGGTGCCGAGTCCTACGAGCAGTACTTC. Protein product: CATSGRETSGAESYEQYF.

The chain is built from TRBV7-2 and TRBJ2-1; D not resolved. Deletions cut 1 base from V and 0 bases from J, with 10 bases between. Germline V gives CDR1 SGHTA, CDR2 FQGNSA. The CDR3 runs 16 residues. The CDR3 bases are TGTGCCAGCAGCTTAGGTTTCTCGAGCTCCTACAATGAGCAGTTCTTC. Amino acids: CASSLGFSSSYNEQFF. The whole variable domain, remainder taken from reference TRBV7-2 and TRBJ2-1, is GAGVSQSPSNKVTEKGKDVELRCDPISGHTALYWYRQSLGQGLEFLIYFQGNSAPDKSGLPSDRFSAERTGGSVSTLTIQRTQQEDSAVYLCASSLGFSSSYNEQFFGPGTRLTVL.

The CDR3 region has the DNA TGTGCCAGCAAGAGTCTAGATTACAATGAGCAGTTCTTC. This codes for CASKSLDYNEQFF. The chain joins TRBV2 to TRBJ2-1; D remains ambiguous. The germline V gene encodes CDR1 SNHLY and CDR2 FYNNEI. This CDR3 spans 13 amino acids. The ends were cut back, 7 bases at V and 4 bases at J, with 11 bases in the middle.

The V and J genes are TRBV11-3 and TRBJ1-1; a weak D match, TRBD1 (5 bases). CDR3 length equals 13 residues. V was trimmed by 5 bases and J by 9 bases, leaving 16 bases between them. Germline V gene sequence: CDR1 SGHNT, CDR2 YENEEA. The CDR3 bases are TGTGCCAGCAGCCGAGCGCAGGGATCTCAAGCTTTCTTT. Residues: CASSRAQGSQAFF.

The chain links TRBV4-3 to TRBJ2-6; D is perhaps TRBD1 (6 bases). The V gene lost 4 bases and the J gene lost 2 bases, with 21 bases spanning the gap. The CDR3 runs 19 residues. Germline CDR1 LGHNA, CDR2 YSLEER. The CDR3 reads CASSPGWGQGSTGANVLTF. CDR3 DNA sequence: TGCGCCAGCAGCCCGGGCTGGGGGCAGGGTTCGACTGGGGCCAACGTCCTGACTTTC.

For the CDR3, the DNA is TGTGCCAGCAGCTCCCGGGAGCGCAATGAGCAGTTCTTC. Protein: CASSSRERNEQFF. V gene TRBV9 combines with J gene TRBJ2-1, with a possible D match to TRBD2 (6 bases). The CDR3 totals 13 residues. Germline V gives CDR1 SGDLS, CDR2 YYNGEE. V was trimmed by 4 bases and J by 6 bases, leaving 11 bases between them.

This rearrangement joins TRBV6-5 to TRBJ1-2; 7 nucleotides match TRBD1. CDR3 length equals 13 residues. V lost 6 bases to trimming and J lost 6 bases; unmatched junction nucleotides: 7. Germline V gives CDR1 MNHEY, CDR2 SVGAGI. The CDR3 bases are TGTGCCAGCAGCAAGCCTGACAGGGATGGCTACACCTTC. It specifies CASSKPDRDGYTF.